These 11 T cell receptor beta chains share one sample of origin, sequenced in a study of response to subunit inactivated influenza vaccine. MiXCR, applied by TCRdb to the RT-PCR reads, yields one record per CDR3 protein. The data contain 630,000 or so distinct CDR3 sequences, roughly 14% of them singletons. This material consisted of PBMCs from blood, taken 11 to 12 days after vaccination. These receptors were taken from a man aged 50-60 years who received an inactivated influenza vaccine.

As to this clonotype: Given a much more abundant clone one base away, this may be a read error. The chain links TRBV28 to TRBJ2-3, with TRBD2 identical over 7 bases. Per the germline V gene, CDR1 is MDHEN and CDR2 is SYDVKM. After removal of 2 bases from V and 4 bases from J, the junction contained 3 bases not matched to a gene. The CDR3 length is 14 residues. CDR3 bases: TGTGCCAGCAGTTTAACTAGCGAGGCAGATACGCAGTATTTT. Residues: CASSLTSEADTQYF.

This clonotype was seen a few times. The chain combines TRBV7-3 with TRBJ2-1, with a tentative D call TRBD1 (5 bases). With 0 bases removed from V and 7 bases from J, the gap between germline ends came to 16 bases. This CDR3 has 16 amino acids. Germline CDR1 reads SGHTA; CDR2 reads FQGTGA. The CDR3 DNA reads TGTGCCAGCAGCTTAACGCCAGGCAGGGTCGGGAATGAGCAGTTCTTC. This sequence encodes CASSLTPGRVGNEQFF.

In this sample, this clonotype turned up many times. The J gene is TRBJ1-1, the V gene TRBV29-1; no reliable D call. Germline V gene lookup returns CDR1 SQVTM and CDR2 ANQGSEA. Trimming removed 4 bases at V and 2 bases at J, with 14 bases between. CDR3 length equals 14 residues. CDR3 DNA sequence: TGCAGCGTTGCCCCCGGGTCAGGTAACACTGAAGCTTTCTTT. This codes for CSVAPGSGNTEAFF.

At least ten counts were recorded for this clonotype. The chain is built from TRBV6-1 and TRBJ1-5; D ambiguous. Germline CDR1 is MNHNS and CDR2 is SASEGT. V was shortened by 5 bases and J by 1 base, with 9 bases between the two germline ends. The CDR3 is made up of 14 amino acids. The CDR3 DNA is TGTGCCAGCAGTCCTACGACCAGCAATCAGCCCCAGCATTTT. This codes for CASSPTTSNQPQHF.

Only a few counts were recorded for this clonotype. The gene calls are TRBV5-1 and TRBJ1-2, with D uncertain. Germline V gene lookup returns CDR1 SGHRS and CDR2 YFSETQ. The CDR3 loop spans 15 amino acids. V was shortened by 4 bases and J by 4 bases, with 17 bases between the two germline ends. The CDR3, as DNA: TGCGCCAGCAGCCCGGAGTTAAGGTCCAGCTATGGCTACACCTTC. It is translated as CASSPELRSSYGYTF.

A note on this clonotype: Since a much larger clone is just one base distant, this may be a read error. In DNA, the CDR3 is TGTGCCAGCTGCCCACGACCCGGACTAGCGGGATGGAATGAGCAGTTCTTC. Protein sequence: CASCPRPGLAGWNEQFF. J is TRBJ2-1 and V is TRBV3-1, with 12 bases fitting TRBD2. V gave up 8 bases and J gave up 7 bases; unmatched junction bases: 15. The CDR3 is 17 residues long. Germline V gene lookup returns CDR1 LGHDT and CDR2 YNNKEL (reference sequence).

This clonotype was recorded a few times. This chain joins TRBV4-3 and TRBJ1-1; 7 bases line up with TRBD1. The germline CDR1 and CDR2 sequences are LGHNA and YSLEER. The CDR3 is 16 amino acids. J gave up 1 base and V 2 bases, and 7 bases lay outside the gene matches. CDR3 DNA: TGCGCCAGCAGCCAATATCATCGACAGGGGAACACTGAAGCTTTCTTT. This gives the protein CASSQYHRQGNTEAFF.

The chain links TRBV7-9 to TRBJ2-2, with D possibly matching TRBD2 (5 bases). The ends were cut back, 5 bases at V and 4 bases at J, with 11 bases in the middle. Germline V gives CDR1 SEHNR, CDR2 FQNEAQ (reference sequence). The CDR3 is 14 amino acids. CDR3 nucleotide sequence: TGTGCCAGCAGCGCAACTAGTCGCACCGGGGAGCTGTTTTTT. Amino acids: CASSATSRTGELFF.

This chain joins TRBV7-6 and TRBJ2-1; no clear D gene. CDR3 length: 15 residues. The V end was cut by 4 bases, the J end by 4 bases, with 14 bases between. CDR1 is SGHVS and CDR2 is FNYEAQ in the germline V gene. The CDR3 DNA reads TGTGCCAGCAGCTCTTTAACCGCCCTGTACAATGAGCAGTTCTTC. Protein: CASSSLTALYNEQFF.

The genes are TRBV6-5 and TRBJ1-6; D unclear. The CDR3 runs to 17 residues. The ends were cut back, 0 bases at V and 0 bases at J, with 9 bases in the middle. Germline values: CDR1 MNHEY, CDR2 SVGAGI. The CDR3 is CASSYSPGSSYNSPLHF. The CDR3 coding sequence is TGTGCCAGCAGTTACTCCCCGGGGAGCTCCTATAATTCACCCCTCCACTTT.

This clonotype came up a few times. J is TRBJ2-6 and V is TRBV9, with D unclear. Trimming pared 0 bases from V and 0 bases from J, leaving 10 bases between. The CDR3 runs 17 residues. In germline, CDR1 is SGDLS, CDR2 YYNGEE. The CDR3 DNA follows: TGTGCCAGCAGCGTAGGGCGGCAGTCCTCTGGGGCCAACGTCCTGACTTTC. Translating it yields CASSVGRQSSGANVLTF.